The present T cell receptor (beta chain) was sequenced within a study of T cell repertoires in ileal Crohn's disease (dated by TCRdb to between 2018 and 2021). With respect to the entire study: The median duration of disease was 6 to 10 years, and at the time of surgery approximately 34% of patients were active smokers. Every patient underwent surgery because of a complication, which was stricturing disease in about 61% and penetrating disease in approximately 40%. Roughly half of the patients were given postoperative therapy, with 15 to 20 on anti-TNF agents and about 11 on thiopurines. TCR repertoire analysis was done in roughly 57 Crohn's disease patients from a prospective multicentre cohort. The study was conducted in parallel with a multicentre cohort that was designed to identify predictors of early endoscopic recurrence following ileocolonic resection. Endoscopic postoperative recurrence was defined by a Rutgeerts score above i0. A total of around 150 mucosal samples from roughly 60 patients were sequenced, collected from several sites on the surgical specimen as well as at postoperative endoscopy.

From a lookup of the germline V gene, CDR1 and CDR2 are SGHRS and YFSETQ. Between the V and J ends, shortened by 4 bases and 9 bases respectively, the junction contains 20 bases. From the cysteine through the phenylalanine, the CDR3 covers 15 amino acids. The retained sequence is limited to the CDR3, 45 bases, with the frame set at the first base. Approximately 550 nanograms of biopsy DNA per sample were submitted for commercial TCRB immunosequencing. CDR3 regions were amplified from genomic DNA by Adaptive Biotechnology using a two-step, amplification bias-controlled multiplex PCR. Primers covering every V and J gene segment were used in the first PCR, while barcodes and Illumina adapters were added in the second PCR. An Illumina instrument was used to sequence the CDR3 libraries. The paper's data handling went like this. The analysis used both the pipelines supplied by the vendor and custom analysis of the raw data in R/Bioconductor with R version 3.3.0. Clonality, ranging from 0 to 1, was calculated as the inverse of the normalised Shannon entropy of all productive clones. High-frequency clones were defined as the share of the repertoire taken up by the top 100 clones, keeping only clones that passed a 95% confidence test. Overlap between samples was measured with the Morisita-Horn index, while repertoire diversity was measured with the Simpson index. Here the immuneACCESS table is served through TCRdb, limited to in-frame sequences with V and J called. Missing clones are a known gap in these copies; in checked studies unresolved V genes cover under half, and the rest lacks a known reason. V and J calls and clone size are given by that table; D and trimming were obtained from the DNA. This sample comprises approximately 9,600 clones, just over 75% of them detected only once. The ten largest clones capture about 25% of the sample.

Adults with ileal or ileocolonic Crohn's disease and an indication for ileocolonic resection were eligible for inclusion. Before DNA extraction, whole ileal mucosal biopsies were kept frozen at -80 degrees C. Genomic DNA was isolated from frozen whole biopsies using a TRizol-based method, and the DNA was quantified with a NanoDrop 2000 spectrophotometer. Broader findings and caveats from the paper: Higher high-frequency clone percentages at surgery were associated with endoscopic recurrence; all patients with clonality above 26.8% (18/57) had recurrence. Mucosal CD4 and CD8 T cells were sorted and sequenced only in a subgroup of patients, whose size was not stated. A significantly higher proportion of clonal expansions was observed in active smokers at surgery than in non-smokers (25.9% vs 17.9%, p=0.02). More high-frequency clones were carried by sorted CD8 T cells than by CD4 T cells, suggesting that mucosal expansions were mainly CD8.

Note on this clone: Which antigen it targets is not known. No base quality information exists; no much larger clone differs at one position.

This receptor was obtained from an adult with Crohn's disease. The sequence links TRBV5-1 to TRBJ2-1, with TRBD2 tentatively as D gene (7 bases match). Sequenced sample: ileal tissue. The CDR3 amino acid sequence is: CASSPGGGGPSEQFF. Read as DNA, the sequence is TGCGCCAGCAGCCCTGGAGGGGGAGGGCCCTCTGAGCAGTTCTTC. The CDR3, completed at both ends by the reference TRBV5-1 and TRBJ2-1 genes, gives the full variable domain KAGVTQTPRYLIKTRGQQVTLSCSPISGHRSVSWYQQTPGQGLQFLFEYFSETQRNKGNFPGRFSGRQFSNSRSEMNVSTLELGDSALYLCASSPGGGGPSEQFFGPGTRLTVL.